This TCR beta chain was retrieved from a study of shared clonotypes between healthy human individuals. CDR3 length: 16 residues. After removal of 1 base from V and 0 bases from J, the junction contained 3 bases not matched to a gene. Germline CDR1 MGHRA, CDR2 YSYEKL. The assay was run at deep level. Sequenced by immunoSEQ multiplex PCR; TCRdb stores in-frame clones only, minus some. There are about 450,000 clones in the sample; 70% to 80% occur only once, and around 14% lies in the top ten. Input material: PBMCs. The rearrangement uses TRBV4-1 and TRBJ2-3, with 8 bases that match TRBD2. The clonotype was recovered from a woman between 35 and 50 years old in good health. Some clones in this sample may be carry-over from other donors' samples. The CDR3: CASSQGLASSTDTQYF. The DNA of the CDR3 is TGCGCCAGCAGCCAAGGACTAGCGTCTAGCACAGATACGCAGTATTTT.